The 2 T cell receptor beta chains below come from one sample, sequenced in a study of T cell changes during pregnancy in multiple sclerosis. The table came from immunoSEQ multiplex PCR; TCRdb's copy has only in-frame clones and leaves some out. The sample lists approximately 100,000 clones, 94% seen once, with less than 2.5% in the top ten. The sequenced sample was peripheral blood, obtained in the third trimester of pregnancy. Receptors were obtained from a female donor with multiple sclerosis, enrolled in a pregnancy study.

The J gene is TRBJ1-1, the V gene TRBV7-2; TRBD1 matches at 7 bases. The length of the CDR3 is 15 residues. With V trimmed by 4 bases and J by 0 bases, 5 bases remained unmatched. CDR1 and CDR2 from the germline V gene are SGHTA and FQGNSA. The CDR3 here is CASSSGGLMNTEAFF. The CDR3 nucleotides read TGTGCCAGCAGCTCAGGGGGGCTCATGAACACTGAAGCTTTCTTT.

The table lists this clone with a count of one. The CDR3 sequence: CASRGLAGTYEQYF. CDR3 bases: TGTGCCAGCAGAGGACTAGCGGGAACCTACGAGCAGTACTTC. This chain connects TRBV6-5 to TRBJ2-7; 12 bases are shared with TRBD2. CDR1 and CDR2 from the germline V gene are MNHEY and SVGAGI. The V segment lost 6 bases and the J segment 2 bases; nucleotides outside the gene matches: 2. The CDR3 is made up of 14 amino acids.